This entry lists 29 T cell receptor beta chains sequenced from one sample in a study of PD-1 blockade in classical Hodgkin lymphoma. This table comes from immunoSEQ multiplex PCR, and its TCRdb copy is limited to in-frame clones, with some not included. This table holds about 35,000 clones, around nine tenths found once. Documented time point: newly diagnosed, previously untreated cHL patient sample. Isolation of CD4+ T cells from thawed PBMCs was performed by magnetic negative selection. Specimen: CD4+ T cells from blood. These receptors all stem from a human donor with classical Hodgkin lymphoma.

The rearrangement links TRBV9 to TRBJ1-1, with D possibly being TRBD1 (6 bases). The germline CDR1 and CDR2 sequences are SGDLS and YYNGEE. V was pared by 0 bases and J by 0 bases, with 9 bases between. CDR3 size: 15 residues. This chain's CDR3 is CASSVVGQLNTEAFF. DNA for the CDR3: TGTGCCAGCAGCGTAGTGGGACAACTGAACACTGAAGCTTTCTTT.

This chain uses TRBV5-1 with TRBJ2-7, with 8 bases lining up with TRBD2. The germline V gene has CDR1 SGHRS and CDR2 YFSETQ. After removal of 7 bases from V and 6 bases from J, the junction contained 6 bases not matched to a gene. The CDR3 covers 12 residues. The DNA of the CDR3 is TGCGCCAGCTGGGGGAGCGGGGGCGAGCAGTACTTC. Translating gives CASWGSGGEQYF.

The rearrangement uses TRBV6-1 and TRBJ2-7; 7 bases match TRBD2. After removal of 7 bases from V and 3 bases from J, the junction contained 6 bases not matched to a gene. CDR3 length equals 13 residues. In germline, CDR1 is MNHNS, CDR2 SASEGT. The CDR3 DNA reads TGTGCCAGCAATCCTAGCGGCTTCTACGAGCAGTACTTC. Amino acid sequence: CASNPSGFYEQYF.

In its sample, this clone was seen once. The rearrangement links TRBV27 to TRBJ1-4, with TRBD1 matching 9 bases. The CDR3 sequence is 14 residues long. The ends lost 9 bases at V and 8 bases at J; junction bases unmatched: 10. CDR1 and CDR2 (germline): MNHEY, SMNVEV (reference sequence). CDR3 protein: CARMQQGAGEKLFF. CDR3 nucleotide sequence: TGTGCCAGGATGCAACAGGGGGCCGGCGAAAAACTGTTTTTT.

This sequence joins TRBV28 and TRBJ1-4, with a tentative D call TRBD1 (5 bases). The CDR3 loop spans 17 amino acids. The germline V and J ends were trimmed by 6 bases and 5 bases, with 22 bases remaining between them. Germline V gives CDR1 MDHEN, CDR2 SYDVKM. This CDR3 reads CASRLEGRLGGNEKLFF. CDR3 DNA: TGTGCCAGCAGGCTTGAGGGACGATTGGGGGGGAATGAAAAACTGTTTTTT.

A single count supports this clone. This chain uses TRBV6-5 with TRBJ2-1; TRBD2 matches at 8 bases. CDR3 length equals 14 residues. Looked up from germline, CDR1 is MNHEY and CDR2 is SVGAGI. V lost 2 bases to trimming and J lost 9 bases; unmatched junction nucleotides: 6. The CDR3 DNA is TGTGCCAGCAGTTACAGGACTAGCATAGGTGAGCAGTTCTTC. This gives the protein CASSYRTSIGEQFF.

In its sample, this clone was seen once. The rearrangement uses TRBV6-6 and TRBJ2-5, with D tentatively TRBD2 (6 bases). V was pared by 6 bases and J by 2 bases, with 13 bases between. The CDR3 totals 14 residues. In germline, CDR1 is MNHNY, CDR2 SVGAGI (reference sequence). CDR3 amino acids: CASRSTGGQETQYF. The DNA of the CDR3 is TGTGCCAGCAGATCAACCGGGGGACAAGAGACCCAGTACTTC.

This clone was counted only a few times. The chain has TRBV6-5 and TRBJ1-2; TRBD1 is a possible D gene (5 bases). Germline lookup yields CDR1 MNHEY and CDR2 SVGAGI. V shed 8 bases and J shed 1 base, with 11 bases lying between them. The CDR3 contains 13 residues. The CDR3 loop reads CASRRDLNYGYTF. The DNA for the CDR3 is TGTGCCAGCCGCCGGGACCTTAACTATGGCTACACCTTC.

The CDR3, as DNA: TGTGCCAGCAGAGACTCGGGGACATCTTGGGGCTACACCTTC. It yields the protein CASRDSGTSWGYTF. V gene TRBV6-6 combines with J gene TRBJ1-2; TRBD1 is a possible D gene (6 bases). The CDR3 runs to 14 residues. Deletions cut 6 bases from V and 8 bases from J, with 19 bases between. The germline V gene has CDR1 MNHNY and CDR2 SVGAGI (reference sequence).

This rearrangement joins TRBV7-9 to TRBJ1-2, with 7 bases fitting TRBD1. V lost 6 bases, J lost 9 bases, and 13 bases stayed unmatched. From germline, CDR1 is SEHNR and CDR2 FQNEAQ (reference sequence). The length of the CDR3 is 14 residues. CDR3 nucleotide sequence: TGTGCCAGCAGTCACTCCGGGACAGTAGTTCGCTACACCTTC. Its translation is CASSHSGTVVRYTF.

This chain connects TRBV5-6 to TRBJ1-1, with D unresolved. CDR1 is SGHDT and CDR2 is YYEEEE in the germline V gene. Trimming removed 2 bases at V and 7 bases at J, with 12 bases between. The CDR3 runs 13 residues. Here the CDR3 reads CASSLQTANEAFF. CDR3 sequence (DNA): TGTGCCAGCAGCTTACAAACAGCCAATGAAGCTTTCTTT.

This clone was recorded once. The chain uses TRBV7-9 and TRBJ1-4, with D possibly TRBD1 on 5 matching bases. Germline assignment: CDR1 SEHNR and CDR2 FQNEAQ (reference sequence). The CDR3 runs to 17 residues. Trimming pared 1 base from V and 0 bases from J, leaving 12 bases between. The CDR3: CASSLGQPGSTNEKLFF. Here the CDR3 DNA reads TGTGCCAGCAGCTTAGGACAGCCCGGGTCAACTAATGAAAAACTGTTTTTT.

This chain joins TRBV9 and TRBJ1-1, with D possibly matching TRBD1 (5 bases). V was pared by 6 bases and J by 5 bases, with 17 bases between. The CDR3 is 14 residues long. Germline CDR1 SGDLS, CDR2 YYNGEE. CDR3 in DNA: TGTGCCAGCACCCAAGGGACGTCGGATACTGAAGCTTTCTTT. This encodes CASTQGTSDTEAFF.

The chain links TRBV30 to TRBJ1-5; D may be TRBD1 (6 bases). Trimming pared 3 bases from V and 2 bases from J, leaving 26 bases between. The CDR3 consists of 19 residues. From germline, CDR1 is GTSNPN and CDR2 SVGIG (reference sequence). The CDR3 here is CAWSGGRTSYGGGNQPQHF. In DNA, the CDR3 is TGTGCCTGGAGCGGGGGCAGGACGTCCTACGGAGGGGGCAATCAGCCCCAGCATTTT.

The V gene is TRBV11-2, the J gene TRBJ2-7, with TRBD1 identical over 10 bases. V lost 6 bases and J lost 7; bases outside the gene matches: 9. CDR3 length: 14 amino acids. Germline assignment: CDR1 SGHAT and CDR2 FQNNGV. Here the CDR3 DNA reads TGTGCCAGCAGTTGGGACAGGGGATCGGGGGAGCAGTACTTC. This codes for CASSWDRGSGEQYF.

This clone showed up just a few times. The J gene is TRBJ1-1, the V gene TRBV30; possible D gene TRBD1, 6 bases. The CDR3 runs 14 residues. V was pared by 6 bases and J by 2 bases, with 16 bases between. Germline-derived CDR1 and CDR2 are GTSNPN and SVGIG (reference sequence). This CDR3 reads CACAGQGINTEAFF. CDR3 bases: TGTGCCTGCGCAGGTCAGGGGATAAACACTGAAGCTTTCTTT.

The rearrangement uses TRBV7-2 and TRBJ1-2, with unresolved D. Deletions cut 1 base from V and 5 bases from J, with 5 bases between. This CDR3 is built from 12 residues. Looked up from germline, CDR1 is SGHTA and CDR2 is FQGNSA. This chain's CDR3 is CASSLGGYGYTF. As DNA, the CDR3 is TGTGCCAGCAGCTTAGGAGGATATGGCTACACCTTC.

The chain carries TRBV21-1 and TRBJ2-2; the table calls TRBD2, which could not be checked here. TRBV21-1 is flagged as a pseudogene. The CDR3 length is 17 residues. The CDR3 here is CASSKGTSGRAGGELFF. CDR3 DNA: TGTGCCAGCAGCAAGGGGACTAGCGGGAGGGCCGGCGGGGAGCTGTTTTTT.

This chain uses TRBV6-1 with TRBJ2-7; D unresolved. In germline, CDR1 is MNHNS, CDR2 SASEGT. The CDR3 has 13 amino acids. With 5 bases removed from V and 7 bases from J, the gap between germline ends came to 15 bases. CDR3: CASSSLPLGEQYF. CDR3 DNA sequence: TGTGCCAGCAGTTCCCTCCCGCTGGGGGAGCAGTACTTC.

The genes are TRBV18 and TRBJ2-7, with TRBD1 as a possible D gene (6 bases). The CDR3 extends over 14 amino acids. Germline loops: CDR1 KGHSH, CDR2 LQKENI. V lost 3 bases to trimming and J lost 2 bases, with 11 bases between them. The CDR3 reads CASSPGRGTYEQYF. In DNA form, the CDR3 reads TGTGCCAGCTCACCGGGCAGGGGAACCTACGAGCAGTACTTC.

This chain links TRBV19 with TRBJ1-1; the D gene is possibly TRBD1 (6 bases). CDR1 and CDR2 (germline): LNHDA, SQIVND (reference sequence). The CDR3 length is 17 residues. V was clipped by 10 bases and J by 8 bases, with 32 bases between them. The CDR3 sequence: CATQILRGGTTGTEAFF. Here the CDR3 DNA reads TGTGCCACCCAGATTCTTCGGGGGGGGACCACAGGGACCGAAGCTTTCTTT.

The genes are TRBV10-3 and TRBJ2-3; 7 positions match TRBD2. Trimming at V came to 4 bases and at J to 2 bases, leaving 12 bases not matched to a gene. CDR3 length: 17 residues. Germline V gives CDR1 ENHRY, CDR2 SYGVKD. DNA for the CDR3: TGTGCCATCAGTGGAATCGGGGCTAGCGGCCACACAGATACGCAGTATTTT. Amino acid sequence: CAISGIGASGHTDTQYF.

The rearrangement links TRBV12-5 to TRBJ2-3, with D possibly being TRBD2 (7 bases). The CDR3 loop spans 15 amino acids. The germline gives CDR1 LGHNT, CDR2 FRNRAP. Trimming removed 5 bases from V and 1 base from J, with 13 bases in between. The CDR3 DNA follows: TGTGCTAGTGGTATAGGGGGGGGGCGCACAGATACGCAGTATTTT. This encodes CASGIGGGRTDTQYF.

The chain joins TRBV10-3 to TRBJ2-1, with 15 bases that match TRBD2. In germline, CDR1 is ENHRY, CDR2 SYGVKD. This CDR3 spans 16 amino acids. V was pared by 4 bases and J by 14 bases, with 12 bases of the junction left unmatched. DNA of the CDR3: TGTGCCATCAGTGGGACTAGCGGGAGGGGTGTTATGGGGAAGTTCTTC. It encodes CAISGTSGRGVMGKFF.

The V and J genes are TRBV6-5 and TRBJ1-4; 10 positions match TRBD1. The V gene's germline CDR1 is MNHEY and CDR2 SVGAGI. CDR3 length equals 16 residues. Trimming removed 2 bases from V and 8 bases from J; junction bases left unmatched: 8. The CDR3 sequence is CASSYRIGTGVEKLFF. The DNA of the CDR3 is TGTGCCAGCAGTTACCGGATCGGGACAGGGGTCGAAAAACTGTTTTTT.

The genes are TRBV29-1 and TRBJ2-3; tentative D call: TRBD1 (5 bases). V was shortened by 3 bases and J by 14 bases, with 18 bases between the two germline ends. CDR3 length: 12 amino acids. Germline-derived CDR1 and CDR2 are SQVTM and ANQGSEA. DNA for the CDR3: TGCAGCGTTGACCGGCCAGGGCCACCGTGGTATTTT. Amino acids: CSVDRPGPPWYF.

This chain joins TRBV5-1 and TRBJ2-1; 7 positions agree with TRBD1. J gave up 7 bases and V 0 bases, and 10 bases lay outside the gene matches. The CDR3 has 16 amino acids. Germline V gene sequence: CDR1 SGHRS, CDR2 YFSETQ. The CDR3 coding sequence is TGCGCCAGCAGCTTGGAGAGGCCAGGGGGTTGGAATGAGCAGTTCTTC. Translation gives CASSLERPGGWNEQFF.

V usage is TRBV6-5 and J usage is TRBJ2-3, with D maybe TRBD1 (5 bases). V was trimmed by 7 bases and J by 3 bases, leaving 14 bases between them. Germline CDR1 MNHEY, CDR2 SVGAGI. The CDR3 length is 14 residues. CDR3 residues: CASKVGPGTDTQYF. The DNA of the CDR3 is TGTGCCAGCAAGGTAGGGCCAGGGACAGATACGCAGTATTTT.

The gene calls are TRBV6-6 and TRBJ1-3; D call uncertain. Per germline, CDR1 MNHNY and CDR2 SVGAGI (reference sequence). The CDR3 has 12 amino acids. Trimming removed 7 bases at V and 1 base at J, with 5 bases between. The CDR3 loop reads CASTESGNTIYF. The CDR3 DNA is TGTGCCAGCACGGAATCTGGAAACACCATATATTTT.